This T cell receptor (beta chain) was identified in a study of T cell responses to AZD1222 COVID-19 vaccine. The overall study: Pooled in the analysis were second doses at about 4 or about 12 weeks.

Overall study findings and caveats: None of the repertoires were sampled until the peak T cell response had passed. Spike-specific TCR breadth and depth rose after two AZD1222 doses.

Assay: immunoSEQ multiplex PCR; the TCRdb copy retains only in-frame clones and omits some. The sample has 120,000 to 150,000 clones; approximately 89% are singletons. The germline V gene encodes CDR1 MNHEY and CDR2 SMNVEV (reference sequence). The V segment lost 5 bases and the J segment 0 bases; nucleotides outside the gene matches: 4. The CDR3 spans 15 residues. On this clone itself: Its cognate antigen is unknown.

The source is an adult in good health. V and J are TRBV27 and TRBJ1-5; TRBD1 aligns across 7 bases. The starting material was peripheral blood, obtained on day 0 of AZD1222 vaccination. The chain's CDR3 is CASSPRTGSNQPQHF. In nucleotides, the CDR3 is TGTGCCAGCAGTCCCCGGACAGGTAGCAATCAGCCCCAGCATTTT.